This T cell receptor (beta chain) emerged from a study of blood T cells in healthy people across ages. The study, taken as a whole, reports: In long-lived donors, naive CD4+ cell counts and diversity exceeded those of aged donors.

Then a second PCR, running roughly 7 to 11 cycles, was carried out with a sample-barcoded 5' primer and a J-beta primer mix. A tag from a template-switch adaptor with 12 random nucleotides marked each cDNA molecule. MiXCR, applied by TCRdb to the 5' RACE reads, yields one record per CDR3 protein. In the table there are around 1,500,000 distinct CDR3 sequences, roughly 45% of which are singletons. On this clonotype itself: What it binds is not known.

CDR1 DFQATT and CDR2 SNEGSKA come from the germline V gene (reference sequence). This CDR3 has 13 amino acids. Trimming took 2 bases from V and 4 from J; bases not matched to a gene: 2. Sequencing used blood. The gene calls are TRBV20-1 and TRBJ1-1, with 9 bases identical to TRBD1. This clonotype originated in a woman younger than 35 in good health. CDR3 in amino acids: CSARRDRVTEAFF. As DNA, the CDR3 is TGCAGTGCTAGACGGGACAGGGTCACTGAAGCTTTCTTT.